Listed below are T cell receptor beta chains from one sample, sequenced in a study of T cell responses to AZD1222 COVID-19 vaccine. Using immunoSEQ multiplex PCR, the repertoire was profiled, and TCRdb retains in-frame clones only, with some absent. This sample has 150,000 to 200,000 clones, with just over 85% found just once. Sequencing was performed on peripheral blood, taken on day 0 of AZD1222 vaccination. The source of these receptors is an adult in good health. Both conserved end residues are part of each CDR3. D genes are given only for firm matches. Expanded clones are given a class, and other clones once, few, many or no size at all.

TRBV19	TRBD2	once	TRBJ2-1	CASSRLAGGNEQFF	TGTGCCAGTAGTAGGCTAGCGGGGGGGAATGAGCAGTTCTTC
TRBV9	-	-	TRBJ1-2	CASSVYGRDGYTF	TGTGCCAGCAGCGTATACGGACGGGACGGCTACACCTTC
TRBV7-6	TRBD2	-	TRBJ2-7	CASSPGLLSYEQYF	TGTGCCAGCAGCCCGGGACTATTATCCTACGAGCAGTACTTC
TRBV4-1	-	once	TRBJ2-7	CASSPGVVTLYEQYF	TGCGCCAGCAGCCCGGGAGTCGTCACCCTTTACGAGCAGTACTTC
TRBV3-1/TRBV3-2	-	-	TRBJ1-1	CASSLTVVTEAFF	TGTGCCAGCAGCCTGACAGTGGTGACTGAAGCTTTCTTT
TRBV2	-	once	TRBJ1-1	CASSEPVLGLTEAFF	TGTGCCAGCAGTGAACCAGTGCTAGGGCTCACTGAAGCTTTCTTT
TRBV6-5	TRBD1	once	TRBJ2-3	CASSYLRTGHTDTQYF	TGTGCCAGCAGTTACCTGCGGACAGGTCATACAGATACGCAGTATTTT
TRBV28	-	-	TRBJ1-3	CASIPGRGSGNTIYF	TGTGCCAGCATCCCTGGGAGGGGCTCTGGAAACACCATATATTTT
TRBV5-4	TRBD1	-	TRBJ2-5	CASSRGQGETQYF	TGTGCCAGCAGCCGGGGACAGGGAGAGACCCAGTACTTC
TRBV19	-	-	TRBJ2-7	CASSIRESGVMEQYF	TGTGCCAGTAGTATAAGAGAGTCAGGGGTAATGGAGCAGTACTTC
TRBV5-1	-	-	TRBJ1-2	CASSLRTDYGYTF	TGCGCCAGCAGCTTGCGAACAGACTATGGCTACACCTTC
TRBV18	-	-	TRBJ1-1	CASSPPKEAEAFF	TGTGCCAGCTCACCACCGAAGGAAGCTGAAGCTTTCTTT
TRBV2	TRBD1	-	TRBJ1-4	CASSPGQGVNEKLFF	TGTGCCAGCAGTCCAGGACAGGGGGTAAATGAAAAACTGTTTTTT
TRBV19	TRBD1	-	TRBJ1-4	CASSTSGTGGHEKLFF	TGTGCCAGTAGTACATCCGGGACAGGGGGACATGAAAAACTGTTTTTT
TRBV6-5	TRBD1	-	TRBJ1-4	CASSYGQGVHEKLFF	TGTGCCAGCAGTTACGGGCAGGGGGTACATGAAAAACTGTTTTTT
TRBV5-1	TRBD2	-	TRBJ2-3	CASSTGTSGSPSTDTQYF	TGCGCCAGCAGCACCGGGACTAGCGGTTCACCTAGCACAGATACGCAGTATTTT
TRBV7-9	TRBD1	once	TRBJ1-2	CASLVDRGFGYTF	TGTGCCAGCCTGGTGGACAGGGGATTTGGCTACACCTTC
TRBV5-8	-	-	TRBJ2-7	CASSSQGVREQYF	TGTGCCAGCAGCTCGCAGGGCGTGCGCGAGCAGTACTTC
TRBV5-4	-	few	TRBJ2-7	CASSLAASSYEQYF	TGTGCCAGCAGCTTGGCGGCAAGCTCCTACGAGCAGTACTTC
TRBV9	TRBD2	once	TRBJ2-3	CASREGLLTDTQYF	TGTGCCAGTCGGGAGGGACTGCTCACAGATACGCAGTATTTT
TRBV7-8	-	-	TRBJ2-7	CASSFASDRTSYEQYF	TGTGCCAGCAGCTTCGCCAGTGACAGGACCTCCTACGAGCAGTACTTC
TRBV7-8	TRBD2	-	TRBJ2-3	CASSWTSGGAGDTQYF	TGTGCCAGCAGCTGGACTAGCGGGGGGGCCGGGGATACGCAGTATTTT
TRBV5-1	TRBD1	-	TRBJ1-1	CASSTTGGSPEAFF	TGCGCCAGCAGCACGACAGGGGGTTCGCCTGAAGCTTTCTTT
TRBV4-1	-	-	TRBJ2-7	CASSQESVGLSYEQYF	TGCGCCAGCAGCCAAGAAAGCGTAGGGTTATCCTACGAGCAGTACTTC
TRBV12-2	-	-	TRBJ2-7	CARTGSYSPAYEQYF	TGTGCCAGGACAGGGTCCTACTCTCCTGCCTACGAGCAGTACTTC
TRBV2	TRBD1	-	TRBJ2-3	CASRPGTGGPPGTDTQYF	TGTGCCAGCAGGCCGGGGACAGGGGGCCCCCCCGGCACAGATACGCAGTATTTT
TRBV9	-	-	TRBJ2-3	CASSVRTLQDTQYF	TGTGCCAGCAGCGTGAGGACACTTCAAGATACGCAGTATTTT
TRBV29-1	TRBD1	-	TRBJ1-1	CSARTGGTEAFF	TGCAGCGCCCGGACAGGGGGCACTGAAGCTTTCTTT
TRBV2	TRBD1	-	TRBJ2-7	CASRPRQGMGSYEQYF	TGTGCCAGCAGGCCAAGACAGGGCATGGGGTCCTACGAGCAGTACTTC
TRBV7-2	TRBD1	-	TRBJ1-1	CASSLRQGLGAFF	TGTGCCAGCAGCTTAAGACAGGGCCTCGGGGCTTTCTTT
TRBV5-6	-	-	TRBJ2-7	CASSFLNTYEQYF	TGTGCCAGCAGCTTCCTCAATACCTACGAGCAGTACTTC
TRBV19	TRBD1	-	TRBJ2-7	CASSTGQVPYEQYF	TGTGCCAGTAGTACAGGACAGGTACCCTACGAGCAGTACTTC
TRBV5-6	-	-	TRBJ2-1	CASSLEGETYNEQFF	TGTGCCAGCAGCTTGGAGGGGGAAACCTACAATGAGCAGTTCTTC
TRBV18	-	-	TRBJ2-5	CASSRGAGETQYF	TGTGCCAGTTCCAGGGGAGCTGGGGAGACCCAGTACTTC
TRBV7-9	-	few	TRBJ1-2	CASSPDLYGYTF	TGTGCCAGCAGCCCGGACCTTTATGGCTACACCTTC
TRBV5-4	-	-	TRBJ1-2	CASSPEGRVDYGYTF	TGTGCCAGCAGCCCCGAAGGACGGGTAGACTATGGCTACACCTTC
TRBV12-3/TRBV12-4	-	-	TRBJ1-1	CASHLMNTEAFF	TGTGCCAGCCATCTCATGAACACTGAAGCTTTCTTT
TRBV7-9	-	once	TRBJ1-3	CASSLERSSGNTIYF	TGTGCCAGCAGCTTAGAGAGGAGCTCTGGAAACACCATATATTTT
TRBV27	-	-	TRBJ2-3	CASRSDSTDTQYF	TGTGCCAGCCGATCGGACAGCACAGATACGCAGTATTTT
TRBV29-1	-	once	TRBJ1-1	CSVEMEVSEAFF	TGCAGCGTTGAAATGGAGGTGTCTGAAGCTTTCTTT
TRBV3-1/TRBV3-2	TRBD2	once	TRBJ2-2	CASSSSGGNTGELFF	TGTGCCAGCAGCAGTAGCGGGGGGAACACCGGGGAGCTGTTTTTT
TRBV4-2	TRBD1	-	TRBJ2-2	CASSLQGAETGELFF	TGTGCCAGCAGCCTACAGGGGGCGGAAACCGGGGAGCTGTTTTTT
TRBV3-1/TRBV3-2	-	-	TRBJ2-1	CASSQLRGYNEQFF	TGTGCCAGCAGCCAGCTGCGAGGGTACAATGAGCAGTTCTTC
TRBV5-5	-	-	TRBJ1-5	CASRPHENYSNQPQHF	TGTGCCAGCAGACCTCACGAGAATTATAGCAATCAGCCCCAGCATTTT
TRBV27	-	-	TRBJ1-1	CASSIIGRKGMNTEAFF	TGTGCCAGCAGTATTATTGGCCGCAAGGGGATGAACACTGAAGCTTTCTTT
TRBV19	-	few	TRBJ1-2	CASSMMDRDGNYGYTF	TGTGCCAGTAGTATGATGGATAGGGATGGCAACTATGGCTACACCTTC
TRBV2	-	few	TRBJ2-3	CASRWHGSTDTQYF	TGTGCCAGCAGGTGGCACGGAAGCACAGATACGCAGTATTTT